A single sample is the source of the 8 T cell receptor beta chains below, sequenced in a study of cytomegalovirus exposure and HLA in healthy donors. Repertoires were generated with immunoSEQ multiplex PCR, while TCRdb's copy carries only in-frame clones and drops some. This sample has more than 100,000 clones, with about 88% found just once. The sample consisted of PBMCs. These receptors came from a man aged 25-40 years in good health and CMV-seronegative.

The rearrangement links TRBV5-4 to TRBJ1-1; possibly TRBD1 for D (5 bases). The CDR3 spans 16 residues. The V gene lost 4 bases and the J gene lost 3 bases, with 19 bases spanning the gap. The germline V gene encodes CDR1 SGHNT and CDR2 YYREEE (reference sequence). Written as DNA, the CDR3 is TGTGCCAGCAGCCCGCAGGGTCTGGGTCGGGACACTGAAGCTTTCTTT. It yields the protein CASSPQGLGRDTEAFF.

This chain connects TRBV30 to TRBJ1-2, with D possibly TRBD1 on 5 matching bases. The CDR3 runs to 13 residues. Per germline, CDR1 GTSNPN and CDR2 SVGIG (reference sequence). V lost 4 bases and J 4 bases, leaving 13 bases between the germline ends. CDR3 amino acids: CAWKTAGFYGYTF. The CDR3, as DNA: TGTGCCTGGAAGACAGCGGGGTTCTATGGCTACACCTTC.

This chain links TRBV5-1 with TRBJ2-5; perhaps TRBD1 as D (6 bases). V was cut by 2 bases and J by 4 bases, with 18 bases left in between. Germline loops: CDR1 SGHRS, CDR2 YFSETQ. The CDR3 consists of 16 residues. In DNA, the CDR3 is TGCGCCAGCAGCTTAATTGTTACAGGGAAAGGAGAGACCCAGTACTTC. Translating gives CASSLIVTGKGETQYF.

The V and J genes are TRBV4-1 and TRBJ2-5; maybe TRBD1 (5 bases). CDR3 size: 18 residues. V lost 2 bases and J 7 bases, leaving 26 bases between the germline ends. CDR1 MGHRA and CDR2 YSYEKL come from the germline V gene. The CDR3 loop is CASSQQMMEGESQPTQYF. In nucleotides, the CDR3 is TGCGCCAGCAGCCAACAGATGATGGAAGGGGAAAGTCAGCCGACCCAGTACTTC.

The V call is TRBV4-1, the J call TRBJ1-2; 10 positions match TRBD1. The CDR3 totals 16 residues. Germline V gene data show CDR1 as MGHRA and CDR2 as YSYEKL. V shed 3 bases, J shed 6 bases, and the junction held 10 bases outside the gene matches. In nucleotides, the CDR3 is TGCGCCAGCAGCCAGCCTCGACAGGGGGCTCTCCATGGCTACACCTTC. Amino acid sequence: CASSQPRQGALHGYTF.

This clone was counted once. The chain combines TRBV6-4 with TRBJ2-3, with D possibly being TRBD1 (5 bases). The germline gives CDR1 MRHNA, CDR2 SNTAGT. The CDR3 is made up of 16 amino acids. Between the trimmed V and J ends, which lost 3 bases and 3 bases, there was a span of 16 bases. This CDR3 is CASSDGRQGATDTQYF. The CDR3 region has the DNA TGTGCCAGCAGTGATGGAAGGCAGGGCGCTACAGATACGCAGTATTTT.

This sequence joins TRBV7-9 and TRBJ2-2, with 7 bases lining up with TRBD1. This CDR3 is 15 amino acids long. Germline loops: CDR1 SEHNR, CDR2 FQNEAQ (reference sequence). J gave up 4 bases and V 5 bases, and 7 bases lay outside the gene matches. CDR3 in amino acids: CASSLLTGSTGELFF. CDR3 nucleotide sequence: TGTGCCAGCAGCCTCTTGACAGGGAGCACCGGGGAGCTGTTTTTT.

The rearrangement uses TRBV11-2 and TRBJ2-7, with 13 bases identical to TRBD2. The CDR3 spans 17 residues. The V and J ends lost 8 bases and 4 bases, in that order; junction bases with no gene match: 14. Germline CDR1 reads SGHAT; CDR2 reads FQNNGV. CDR3: CASSGQGTSGITYEQYF. The DNA for the CDR3 is TGTGCCAGCTCGGGACAGGGGACTAGCGGGATAACGTACGAGCAGTACTTC.